These T cell receptor beta chains were read from a single sample in a study of T cell clones after liver transplantation. Clones were read by immunoSEQ multiplex PCR, and TCRdb kept only the in-frame ones, dropping some. The sample records some 80,000 clones, around 84% being singletons. The specimen was CD4+ T cells from blood, collected 48 months after liver transplant. The receptors were gathered from a human patient who received a liver transplant. Some T cells may be transferred from the graft donor. CDR3s include the opening cysteine and the closing phenylalanine or tryptophan. The D gene is left open where the match is weak. Not every row has a clone size; where given, it reads once, few, many or a size class.

>TRBV5-1|NA|TRBJ2-3|NA
TGCGCCAGCAGCTTGGACCCAACTAGCATAGCAGATACGCAGTATTTT
CASSLDPTSIADTQYF
>TRBV14|NA|TRBJ1-3|TRBD1
TGTGCCAGCAGCCGGGACAGGGGACCGCGGAACACCATATATTTT
CASSRDRGPRNTIYF
>TRBV5-5|NA|TRBJ2-7|TRBD1
TGTGCCAGCAGCCCCAGCCGCGGCGGCGGACAGGGTAGGGTAGAGCAGTACTTC
CASSPSRGGGQGRVEQYF
>TRBV5-6|NA|TRBJ2-7|TRBD1
TGTGCCAGTGCGCCTTCCGACAGGGCCTCCTACGAGCAGTACTTC
CASAPSDRASYEQYF
>TRBV5-5|NA|TRBJ2-1|TRBD2
TGTGCCAGCAGCCCGACTAGCGGGAGCCTTTATTCCTCCTACAATGAGCAGTTCTTC
CASSPTSGSLYSSYNEQFF
>TRBV15|NA|TRBJ2-1|NA
TGTGCCACCAGCAGAGGTTGGGCACCCAGTGGTAATGAGCAGTTCTTC
CATSRGWAPSGNEQFF
>TRBV5-5|NA|TRBJ1-2|NA
TGTGCCAGCAGCCAAGCTGGGAGTGGCTACACCTTC
CASSQAGSGYTF
>TRBV18|NA|TRBJ2-3|TRBD2
TGTGCCAGCTCACTGGGACTAGGGGTAGATACGCAGTATTTT
CASSLGLGVDTQYF
>TRBV15|NA|TRBJ2-7|NA
TGTGCCACCAGCAGAGAAGGGGAGTACGAGCAGTACTTC
CATSREGEYEQYF
>TRBV7-2|NA|TRBJ2-7|TRBD2
TGTGCCAGCAGCTTCATGCGGGAGCGCCCCGAGCAGTACTTC
CASSFMRERPEQYF
>TRBV19|NA|TRBJ2-1|TRBD1
TGTGCCAGTAGCACAACCGGGACAGGCCCCTACAATGAGCAGTTCTTC
CASSTTGTGPYNEQFF
>TRBV27|NA|TRBJ2-7|NA
TGTGCCAGCAGTGCGATCACCGGGACACGAGGAGAGCAGTACTTC
CASSAITGTRGEQYF
>TRBV7-2|few|TRBJ2-5|NA
TGTGCCAGCAGCCAATACCTACAACAGGGCCCCTCCCAAGAGACCCAGTACTTC
CASSQYLQQGPSQETQYF
>TRBV4-1|medium-sized|TRBJ1-2|NA
TGCGCCAGCAGTACAAATAGGGGGGTCTATGGCTACACCTTC
CASSTNRGVYGYTF
>TRBV6-5|once|TRBJ2-5|NA
TGTGCCAGCATTGGTACGCAAGAGACCCAGTACTTC
CASIGTQETQYF
>TRBV29-1|NA|TRBJ1-1|NA
TGCAGCGTTGTCTCTCAGGACACTGAAGCTTTCTTT
CSVVSQDTEAFF
>TRBV6-5|NA|TRBJ2-3|NA
TGTGCCAGCAGAAAGGGGGATACGCAGTATTTT
CASRKGDTQYF
>TRBV28|NA|TRBJ2-5|NA
TGTGCCAGCAGTTTTATCGCCGAGACCCAGTACTTC
CASSFIAETQYF
>TRBV7-3|NA|TRBJ1-1|TRBD1
TGTGCCAGCAGTTCCGGGACAGAGAACACTGAAGCTTTCTTT
CASSSGTENTEAFF
>TRBV5-1|NA|TRBJ1-4|NA
TGCGCCAGCAGCTTGGGGCTTAATGAAAAACTGTTTTTT
CASSLGLNEKLFF
>TRBV2|NA|TRBJ2-2|NA
TGTGCCAGCCAACTAAGGTGGGGTAACACCGGGGAGCTGTTTTTT
CASQLRWGNTGELFF
>TRBV25-1|few|TRBJ2-1|NA
TGTGCCAGCAGAGACTATAGTGACAATGAGCAGTTCTTC
CASRDYSDNEQFF
>TRBV5-1|once|TRBJ2-1|TRBD2
TGCGCCACCCGAGGTGGGATAGCGGGAGACTACAATGAGCAGTTCTTC
CATRGGIAGDYNEQFF
>TRBV30|once|TRBJ2-2|TRBD2
TGTGCCCGGACTAGCGGGACGAACACCGGGGAGCTGTTTTTT
CARTSGTNTGELFF
>TRBV6-1|NA|TRBJ1-3|NA
TGTGCCAGCAGTGAAAGTCTTGGGCTCTCTGGAAACACCATATATTTT
CASSESLGLSGNTIYF
>TRBV5-6|once|TRBJ1-1|NA
TGTGCCAGCAGCTTGGGGTTCCGGGGGGCGCTGCCTGAAGCTTTCTTT
CASSLGFRGALPEAFF